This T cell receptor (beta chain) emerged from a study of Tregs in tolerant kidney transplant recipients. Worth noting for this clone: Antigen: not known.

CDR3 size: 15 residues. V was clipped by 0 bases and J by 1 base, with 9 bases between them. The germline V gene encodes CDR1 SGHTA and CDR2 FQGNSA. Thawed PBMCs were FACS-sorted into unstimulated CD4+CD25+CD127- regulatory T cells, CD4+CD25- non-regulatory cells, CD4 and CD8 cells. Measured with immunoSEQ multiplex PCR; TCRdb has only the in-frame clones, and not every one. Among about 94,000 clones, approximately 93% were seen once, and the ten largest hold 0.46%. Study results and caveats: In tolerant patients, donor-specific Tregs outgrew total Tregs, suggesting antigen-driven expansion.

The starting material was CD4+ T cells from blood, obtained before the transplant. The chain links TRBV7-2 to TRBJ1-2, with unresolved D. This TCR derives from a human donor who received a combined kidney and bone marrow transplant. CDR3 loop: CASSLAVYGNYGYTF. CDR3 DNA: TGTGCCAGCAGCTTAGCGGTGTACGGTAACTATGGCTACACCTTC.